At least ten counts were recorded for the clone carrying this T cell receptor beta chain. Unique molecular identifiers tagged the TCRbeta library. Each CDR3 protein gets one entry after TCRdb re-called the PCR reads with MiXCR. Here the sample spans a few hundred thousand distinct CDR3 sequences, roughly a tenth being singletons. This specimen belongs to a study of T-cell reconstitution after alpha-beta-depleted transplantation in children. The junction had 9 bases not matched to a gene; V was cut back by 0 bases and J by 2 bases. Germline V gene data show CDR1 as LGHNA and CDR2 as YNFKEQ. This CDR3 is 19 amino acids long.

The source is a human donor who donated a stem cell graft to a child with acute myeloid leukemia. V and J are TRBV4-2 and TRBJ2-2, with 10 bases that match TRBD2. Here the sequenced sample was PBMCs from the stem cell graft donor, taken from the stem cell graft. Here the CDR3 reads CASSQDPPRTSGNTGELFF. CDR3 sequence (DNA): TGTGCCAGCAGCCAAGATCCCCCAAGGACTAGCGGCAACACCGGGGAGCTGTTTTTT.